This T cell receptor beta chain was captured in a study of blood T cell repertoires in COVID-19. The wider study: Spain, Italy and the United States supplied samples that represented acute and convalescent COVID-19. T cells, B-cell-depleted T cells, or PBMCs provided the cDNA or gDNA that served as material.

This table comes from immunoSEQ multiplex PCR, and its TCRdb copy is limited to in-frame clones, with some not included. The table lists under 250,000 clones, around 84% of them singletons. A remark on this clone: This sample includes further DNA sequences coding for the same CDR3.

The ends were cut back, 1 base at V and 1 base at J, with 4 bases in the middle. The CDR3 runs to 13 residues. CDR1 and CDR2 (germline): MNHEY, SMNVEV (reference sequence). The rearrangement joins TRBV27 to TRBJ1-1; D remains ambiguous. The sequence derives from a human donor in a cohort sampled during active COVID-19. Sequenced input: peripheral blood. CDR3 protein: CASSLYRNTEAFF. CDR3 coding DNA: TGTGCCAGCAGTTTATATCGGAACACTGAAGCTTTCTTT.